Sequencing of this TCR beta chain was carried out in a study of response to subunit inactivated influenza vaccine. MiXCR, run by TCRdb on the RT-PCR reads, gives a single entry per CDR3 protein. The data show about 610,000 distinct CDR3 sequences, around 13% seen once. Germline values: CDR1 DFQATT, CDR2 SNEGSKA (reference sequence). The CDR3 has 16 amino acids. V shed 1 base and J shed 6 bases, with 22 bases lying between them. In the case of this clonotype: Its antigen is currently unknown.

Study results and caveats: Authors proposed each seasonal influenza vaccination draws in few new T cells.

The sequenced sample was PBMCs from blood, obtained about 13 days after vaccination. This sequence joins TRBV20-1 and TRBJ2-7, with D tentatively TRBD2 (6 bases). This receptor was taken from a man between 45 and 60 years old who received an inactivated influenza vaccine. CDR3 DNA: TGCAGTGCTAGAGGCCGCGGTGGGGGGTTGTTGGGCGAGCAGTACTTC. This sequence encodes CSARGRGGGLLGEQYF.